The clone carrying this T cell receptor (beta chain) was seen once. This specimen comes from a study of blood T cell repertoires in COVID-19. For the study at large: Samples representing acute and convalescent COVID-19 were sourced from the United States, Italy and Spain. From T cells, B-cell-depleted T cells, or PBMCs came the material, which was cDNA or gDNA.

V was pared by 6 bases and J by 1 base, with 4 bases of the junction left unmatched. The germline V gene encodes CDR1 LNHDA and CDR2 SQIVND (reference sequence). CDR3 length: 14 residues. Study processing details: Reference gene primer amplification gave estimated nucleated cell counts. Repertoires were generated with immunoSEQ multiplex PCR, while TCRdb's copy carries only in-frame clones and drops some. V and J calls and clone size come straight from that table; D and trimming were deduced from the DNA. In the table there are about 130,000 clones, around 86% of which are singletons. The sequenced sample consisted of peripheral blood. The receptor's source is an older woman with active or convalescent COVID-19. The chain has TRBV19 and TRBJ1-1; 8 bases match TRBD1. This chain's CDR3 is CASRWGQENTEAFF. The CDR3 DNA sequence: TGTGCCAGTAGATGGGGACAGGAGAACACTGAAGCTTTCTTT.